This entry concerns a single TCR beta chain. Its cognate antigen is unknown. The CDR3 covers 13 residues. The germline CDR1 and CDR2 sequences are MDHEN and SYDVKM. Trimming removed 3 bases at V and 1 base at J, with 6 bases between. The data were taken from a study of T cell responses to AZD1222 COVID-19 vaccine. Sequencing used immunoSEQ multiplex PCR; TCRdb keeps in-frame clones, though not all of them. The profile shows some 71,000 clones, 70% to 90% of them singletons. Broader study findings: Most donors were white British and more were female, and clonal diversity was possibly underestimated.

The receptor was derived from an adult who received the AZD1222 COVID-19 vaccine. The material was peripheral blood, obtained 28 days after the second AZD1222 dose. This sequence joins TRBV28 and TRBJ1-2; D is unclear. The DNA for the CDR3 is TGTGCCAGCAGTTTGAAGGGTAACTATGGCTACACCTTC. Its translation is CASSLKGNYGYTF.